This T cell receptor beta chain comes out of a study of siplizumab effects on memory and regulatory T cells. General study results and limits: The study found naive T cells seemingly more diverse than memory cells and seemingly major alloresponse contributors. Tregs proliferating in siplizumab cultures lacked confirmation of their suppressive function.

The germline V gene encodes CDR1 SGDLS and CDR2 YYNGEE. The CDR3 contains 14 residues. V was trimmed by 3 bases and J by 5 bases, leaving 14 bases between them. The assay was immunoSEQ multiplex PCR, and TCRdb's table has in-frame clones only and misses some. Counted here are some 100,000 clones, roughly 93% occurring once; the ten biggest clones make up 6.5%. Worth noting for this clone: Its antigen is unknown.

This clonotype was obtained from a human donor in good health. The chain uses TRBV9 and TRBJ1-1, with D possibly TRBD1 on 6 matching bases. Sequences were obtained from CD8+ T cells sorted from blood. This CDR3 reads CASSAQGFGTEAFF. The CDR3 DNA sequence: TGTGCCAGCAGCGCCCAGGGGTTCGGGACTGAAGCTTTCTTT.